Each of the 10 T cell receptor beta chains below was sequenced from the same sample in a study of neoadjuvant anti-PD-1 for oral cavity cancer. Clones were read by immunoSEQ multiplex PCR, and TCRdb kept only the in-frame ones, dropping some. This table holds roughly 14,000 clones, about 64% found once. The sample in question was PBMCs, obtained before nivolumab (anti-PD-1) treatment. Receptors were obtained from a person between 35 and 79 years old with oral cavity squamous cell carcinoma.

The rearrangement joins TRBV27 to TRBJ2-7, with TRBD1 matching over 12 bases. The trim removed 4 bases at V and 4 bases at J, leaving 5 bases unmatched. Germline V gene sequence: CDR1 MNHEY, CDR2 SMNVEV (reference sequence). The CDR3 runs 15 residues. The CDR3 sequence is CASSSSGQGAYEQYF. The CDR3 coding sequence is TGTGCCAGCAGTTCCTCGGGACAGGGGGCGTACGAGCAGTACTTC.

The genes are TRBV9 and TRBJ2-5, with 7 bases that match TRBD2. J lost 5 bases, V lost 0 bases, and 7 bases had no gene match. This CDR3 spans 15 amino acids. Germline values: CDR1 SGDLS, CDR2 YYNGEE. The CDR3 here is CASSVGSSGWETQYF. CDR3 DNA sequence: TGTGCCAGCAGCGTAGGTAGTAGCGGGTGGGAGACCCAGTACTTC.

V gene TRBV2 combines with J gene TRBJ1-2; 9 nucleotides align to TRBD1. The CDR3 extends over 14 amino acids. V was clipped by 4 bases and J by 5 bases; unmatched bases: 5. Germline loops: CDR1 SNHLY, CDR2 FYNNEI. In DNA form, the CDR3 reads TGTGCCAGCAGTGTGGGACAGGGAGGGTATGGCTACACCTTC. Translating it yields CASSVGQGGYGYTF.

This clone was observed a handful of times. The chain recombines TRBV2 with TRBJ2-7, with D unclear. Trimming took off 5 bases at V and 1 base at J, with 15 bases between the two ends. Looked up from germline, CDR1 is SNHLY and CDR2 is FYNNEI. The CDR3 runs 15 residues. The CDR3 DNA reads TGTGCCAGCAGTCCCCGTGAGCAGTCGTCCTACGAGCAGTACTTC. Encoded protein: CASSPREQSSYEQYF.

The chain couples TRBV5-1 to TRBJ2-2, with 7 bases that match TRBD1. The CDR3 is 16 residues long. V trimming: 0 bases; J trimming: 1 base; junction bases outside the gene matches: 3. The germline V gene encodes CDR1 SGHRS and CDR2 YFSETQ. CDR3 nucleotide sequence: TGCGCCAGCAGCTTGGGGGGGACAGAGAACACCGGGGAGCTGTTTTTT. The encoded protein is CASSLGGTENTGELFF.

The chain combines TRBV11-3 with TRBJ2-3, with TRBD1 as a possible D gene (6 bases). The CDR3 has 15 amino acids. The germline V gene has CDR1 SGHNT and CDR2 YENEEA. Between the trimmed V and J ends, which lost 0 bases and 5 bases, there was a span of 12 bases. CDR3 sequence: CASSLDPTGKDTQYF. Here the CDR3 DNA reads TGTGCCAGCAGCTTAGATCCAACAGGGAAAGATACGCAGTATTTT.

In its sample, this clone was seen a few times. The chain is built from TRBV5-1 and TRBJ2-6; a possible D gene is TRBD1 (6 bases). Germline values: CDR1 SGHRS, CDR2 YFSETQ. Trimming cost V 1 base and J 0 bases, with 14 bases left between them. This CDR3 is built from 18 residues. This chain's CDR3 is CASSLWGAGVSGANVLTF. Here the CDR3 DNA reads TGCGCCAGCAGCTTGTGGGGAGCAGGGGTCTCTGGGGCCAACGTCCTGACTTTC.

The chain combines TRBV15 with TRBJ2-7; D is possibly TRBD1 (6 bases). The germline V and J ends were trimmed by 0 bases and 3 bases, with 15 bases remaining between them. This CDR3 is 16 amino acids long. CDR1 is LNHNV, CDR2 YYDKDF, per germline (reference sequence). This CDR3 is CATSRDLETGDYEQYF. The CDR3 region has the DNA TGTGCCACCAGCAGAGATCTAGAGACAGGTGACTACGAGCAGTACTTC.

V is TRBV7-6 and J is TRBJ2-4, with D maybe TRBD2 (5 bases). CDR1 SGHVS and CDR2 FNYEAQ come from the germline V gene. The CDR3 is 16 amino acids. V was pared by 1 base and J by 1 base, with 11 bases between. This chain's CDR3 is CASSLGTTGAKNIQYF. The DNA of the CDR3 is TGTGCCAGCAGCTTAGGGACCACGGGGGCCAAAAACATTCAGTACTTC.

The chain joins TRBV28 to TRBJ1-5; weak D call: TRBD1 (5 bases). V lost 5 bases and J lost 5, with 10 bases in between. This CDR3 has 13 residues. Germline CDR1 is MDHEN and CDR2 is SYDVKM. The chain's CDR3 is CASSGQGYQPQHF. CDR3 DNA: TGTGCCAGCAGTGGCCAGGGTTATCAGCCCCAGCATTTT.